The subject of this entry is one T cell receptor (beta chain). The antigen remains undetermined. The protocol was immunoSEQ multiplex PCR, while the TCRdb copy is restricted to in-frame clones and leaves out a portion. The table lists 150,000 or so clones, roughly 88% of them singletons. The data stem from a study of T cell responses to AZD1222 COVID-19 vaccine. Study context: Pooled in the analysis were second doses at about 4 or about 12 weeks. Findings and caveats of the study: Researchers took repertoire samples only after the peak T cell response had come. Possibly, clonal diversity was underestimated; donors were largely white British and included more females.

Germline CDR1 SGHNT, CDR2 YYREEE (reference sequence). This CDR3 contains 13 residues. V was shortened by 3 bases and J by 8 bases, with 11 bases between the two germline ends. Source: peripheral blood, taken on day 0 of AZD1222 vaccination. The rearrangement joins TRBV5-4 to TRBJ2-2; no reliable D call. This TCR was recovered from an adult in good health. The DNA for the CDR3 is TGTGCCAGCAGCTCCCCAGTTAGGGGGGAGCTGTTTTTT. Protein product: CASSSPVRGELFF.